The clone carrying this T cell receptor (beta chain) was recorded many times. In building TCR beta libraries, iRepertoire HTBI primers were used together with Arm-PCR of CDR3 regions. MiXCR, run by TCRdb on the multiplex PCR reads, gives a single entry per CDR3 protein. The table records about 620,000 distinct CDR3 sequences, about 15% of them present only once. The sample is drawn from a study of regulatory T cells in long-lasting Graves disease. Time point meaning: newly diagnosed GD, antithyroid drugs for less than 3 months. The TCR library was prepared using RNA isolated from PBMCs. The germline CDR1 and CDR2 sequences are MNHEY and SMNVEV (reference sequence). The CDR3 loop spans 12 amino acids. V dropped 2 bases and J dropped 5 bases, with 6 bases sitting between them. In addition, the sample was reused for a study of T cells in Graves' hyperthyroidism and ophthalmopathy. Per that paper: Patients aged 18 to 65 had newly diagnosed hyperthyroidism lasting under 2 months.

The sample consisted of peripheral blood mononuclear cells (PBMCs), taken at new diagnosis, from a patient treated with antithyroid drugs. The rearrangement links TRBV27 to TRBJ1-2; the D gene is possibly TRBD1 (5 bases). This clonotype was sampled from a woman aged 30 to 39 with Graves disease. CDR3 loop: CASSLKGYGYTF. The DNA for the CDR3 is TGTGCCAGCAGTTTAAAGGGGTATGGCTACACCTTC.